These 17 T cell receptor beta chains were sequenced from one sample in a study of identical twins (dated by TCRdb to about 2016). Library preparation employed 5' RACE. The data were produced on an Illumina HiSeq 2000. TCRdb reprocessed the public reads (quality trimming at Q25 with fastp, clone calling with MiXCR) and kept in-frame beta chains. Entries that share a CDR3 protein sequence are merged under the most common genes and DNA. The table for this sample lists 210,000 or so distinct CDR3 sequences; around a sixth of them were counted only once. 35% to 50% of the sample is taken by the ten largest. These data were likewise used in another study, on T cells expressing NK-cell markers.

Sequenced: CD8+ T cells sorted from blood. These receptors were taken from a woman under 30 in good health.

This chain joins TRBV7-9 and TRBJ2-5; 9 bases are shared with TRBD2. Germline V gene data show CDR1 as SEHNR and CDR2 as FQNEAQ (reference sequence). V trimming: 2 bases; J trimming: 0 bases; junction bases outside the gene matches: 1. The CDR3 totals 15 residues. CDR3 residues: CASSLQREDQETQYF. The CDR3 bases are TGTGCCAGCAGCTTACAGCGGGAGGACCAAGAGACCCAGTACTTC. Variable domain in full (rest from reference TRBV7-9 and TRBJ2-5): DTGVSQNPRHKITKRGQNVTFRCDPISEHNRLYWYRQTLGQGPEFLTYFQNEAQLEKSRLLSDRFSAERPKGSFSTLEIQRTEQGDSAMYLCASSLQREDQETQYFGPGTRLLVL.

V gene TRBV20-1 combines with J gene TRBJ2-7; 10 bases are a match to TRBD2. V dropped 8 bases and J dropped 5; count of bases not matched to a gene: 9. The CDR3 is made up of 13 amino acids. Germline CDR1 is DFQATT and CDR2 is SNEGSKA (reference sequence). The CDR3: CSPKGLAKNEQYF. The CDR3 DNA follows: TGCAGTCCAAAGGGACTAGCGAAGAACGAGCAGTACTTC.

CDR3 sequence (DNA): TGCGCCAGCAGCTTGGCGATTTCCAATGAGCAGTTCTTC. Translation gives CASSLAISNEQFF. V gene TRBV5-1 combines with J gene TRBJ2-1; D gene ambiguous. This CDR3 is built from 13 residues. V lost 0 bases to trimming and J lost 6 bases, with 7 bases between them. Per the germline V gene, CDR1 is SGHRS and CDR2 is YFSETQ.

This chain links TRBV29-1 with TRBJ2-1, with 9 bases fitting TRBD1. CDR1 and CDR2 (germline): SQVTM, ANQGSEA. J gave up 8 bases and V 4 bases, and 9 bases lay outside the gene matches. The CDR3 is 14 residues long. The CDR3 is CSVVAGQGPHEQFF. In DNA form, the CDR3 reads TGCAGCGTTGTTGCGGGACAGGGTCCCCATGAGCAGTTCTTC.

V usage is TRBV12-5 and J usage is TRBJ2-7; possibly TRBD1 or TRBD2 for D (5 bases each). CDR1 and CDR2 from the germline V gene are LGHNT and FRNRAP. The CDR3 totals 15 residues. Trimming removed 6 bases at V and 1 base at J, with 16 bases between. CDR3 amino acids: CASGGTERYSYEQYF. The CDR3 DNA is TGTGCTAGTGGGGGGACGGAGCGGTATTCCTACGAGCAGTACTTC. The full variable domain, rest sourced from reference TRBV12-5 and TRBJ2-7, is DARVTQTPRHKVTEMGQEVTMRCQPILGHNTVFWYRQTMMQGLELLAYFRNRAPLDDSGMPKDRFSAEMPDATLATLKIQPSEPRDSAVYFCASGGTERYSYEQYFGPGTRLTVT.

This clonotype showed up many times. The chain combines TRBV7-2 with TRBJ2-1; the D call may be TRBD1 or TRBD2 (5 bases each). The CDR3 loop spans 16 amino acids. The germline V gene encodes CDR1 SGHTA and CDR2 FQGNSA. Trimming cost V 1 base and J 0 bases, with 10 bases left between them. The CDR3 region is CASSLEGTSSYNEQFF. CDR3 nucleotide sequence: TGTGCCAGCAGCTTAGAAGGGACGAGCTCCTACAATGAGCAGTTCTTC.

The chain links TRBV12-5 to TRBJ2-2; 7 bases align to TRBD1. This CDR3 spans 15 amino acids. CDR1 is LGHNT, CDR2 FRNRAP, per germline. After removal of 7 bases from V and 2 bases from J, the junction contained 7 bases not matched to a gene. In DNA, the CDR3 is TGTGCTAGTGCCGGACAGGACAGTAACACCGGGGAGCTGTTTTTT. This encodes CASAGQDSNTGELFF.

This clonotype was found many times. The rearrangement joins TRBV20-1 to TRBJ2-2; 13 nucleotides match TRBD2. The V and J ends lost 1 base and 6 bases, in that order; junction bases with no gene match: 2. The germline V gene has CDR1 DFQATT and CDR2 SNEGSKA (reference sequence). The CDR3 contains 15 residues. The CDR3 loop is CSARVGLAGPGELFF. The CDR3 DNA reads TGCAGTGCTAGAGTGGGACTAGCGGGACCCGGGGAGCTGTTTTTT.

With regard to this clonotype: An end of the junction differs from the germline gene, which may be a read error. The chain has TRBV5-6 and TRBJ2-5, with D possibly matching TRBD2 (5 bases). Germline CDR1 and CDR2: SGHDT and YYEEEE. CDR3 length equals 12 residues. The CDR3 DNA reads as TGTACCAGCAGCTTTGGGAGTGAGACCCAGTACTTC. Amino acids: CTSSFGSETQYF. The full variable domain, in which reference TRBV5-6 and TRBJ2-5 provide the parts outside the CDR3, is DAGVTQSPTHLIKTRGQQVTLRCSPKSGHDTVSWYQQALGQGPQFIFQYYEEEERQRGNFPDRFSGHQFPNYSSELNVNALLLGDSALYLCTSSFGSETQYFGPGTRLLVL.

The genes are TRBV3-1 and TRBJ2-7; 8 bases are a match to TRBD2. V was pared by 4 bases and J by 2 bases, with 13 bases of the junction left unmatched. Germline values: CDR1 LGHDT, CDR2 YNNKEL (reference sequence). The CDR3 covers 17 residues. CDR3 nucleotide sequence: TGTGCCAGCAGCCCCCTGGTAGCGGGGTTGAAAGCCTACGAGCAGTACTTC. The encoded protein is CASSPLVAGLKAYEQYF.

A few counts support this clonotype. CDR3 sequence: CASRSGQETQYF. In DNA, the CDR3 is TGCGCCAGCAGAAGTGGTCAGGAGACCCAGTACTTC. The rearrangement links TRBV4-1 to TRBJ2-5; no reliable D call. This CDR3 is built from 12 residues. Germline V lookup: CDR1 MGHRA, CDR2 YSYEKL. Trimming pared 6 bases from V and 5 bases from J, leaving 10 bases between.

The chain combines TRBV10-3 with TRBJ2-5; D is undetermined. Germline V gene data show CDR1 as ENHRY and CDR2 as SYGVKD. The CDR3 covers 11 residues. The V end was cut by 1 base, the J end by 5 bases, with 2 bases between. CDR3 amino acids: CAISEWETQYF. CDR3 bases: TGTGCCATCAGTGAGTGGGAGACCCAGTACTTC.

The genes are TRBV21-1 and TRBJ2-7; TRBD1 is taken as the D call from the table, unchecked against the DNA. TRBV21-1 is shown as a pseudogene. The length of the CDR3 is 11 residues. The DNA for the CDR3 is TGTGCCAGCAGCAAGGGCGGAGAGCAGTACTTC. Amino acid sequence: CASSKGGEQYF.

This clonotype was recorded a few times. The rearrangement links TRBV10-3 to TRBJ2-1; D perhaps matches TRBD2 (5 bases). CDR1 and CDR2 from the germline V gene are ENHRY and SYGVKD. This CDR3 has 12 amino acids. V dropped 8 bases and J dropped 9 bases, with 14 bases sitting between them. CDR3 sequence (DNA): TGTGCCATCCTTTCTAGCTCTAGTGAGCAGTTCTTC. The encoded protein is CAILSSSSEQFF.

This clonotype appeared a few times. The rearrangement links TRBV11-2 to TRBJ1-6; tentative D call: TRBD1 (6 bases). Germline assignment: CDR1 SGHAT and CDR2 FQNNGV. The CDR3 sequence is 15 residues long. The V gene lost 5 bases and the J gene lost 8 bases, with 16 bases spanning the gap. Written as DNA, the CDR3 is TGTGCCAGCAGCATCCGCACAGGGAACGATTCACCCCTCCACTTT. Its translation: CASSIRTGNDSPLHF.

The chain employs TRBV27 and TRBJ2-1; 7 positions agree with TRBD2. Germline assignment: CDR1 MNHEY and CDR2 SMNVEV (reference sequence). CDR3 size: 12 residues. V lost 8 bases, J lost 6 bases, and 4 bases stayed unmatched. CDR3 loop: CASGRAANEQFF. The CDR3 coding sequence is TGTGCCAGCGGGAGGGCGGCCAATGAGCAGTTCTTC.

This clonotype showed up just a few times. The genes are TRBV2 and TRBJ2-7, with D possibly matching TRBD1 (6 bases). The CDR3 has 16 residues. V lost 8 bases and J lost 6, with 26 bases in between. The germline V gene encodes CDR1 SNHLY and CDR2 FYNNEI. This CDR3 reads CASAEGPGQGSGEQYF. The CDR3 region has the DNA TGTGCCAGCGCCGAAGGGCCTGGGCAGGGGAGTGGCGAGCAGTACTTC.